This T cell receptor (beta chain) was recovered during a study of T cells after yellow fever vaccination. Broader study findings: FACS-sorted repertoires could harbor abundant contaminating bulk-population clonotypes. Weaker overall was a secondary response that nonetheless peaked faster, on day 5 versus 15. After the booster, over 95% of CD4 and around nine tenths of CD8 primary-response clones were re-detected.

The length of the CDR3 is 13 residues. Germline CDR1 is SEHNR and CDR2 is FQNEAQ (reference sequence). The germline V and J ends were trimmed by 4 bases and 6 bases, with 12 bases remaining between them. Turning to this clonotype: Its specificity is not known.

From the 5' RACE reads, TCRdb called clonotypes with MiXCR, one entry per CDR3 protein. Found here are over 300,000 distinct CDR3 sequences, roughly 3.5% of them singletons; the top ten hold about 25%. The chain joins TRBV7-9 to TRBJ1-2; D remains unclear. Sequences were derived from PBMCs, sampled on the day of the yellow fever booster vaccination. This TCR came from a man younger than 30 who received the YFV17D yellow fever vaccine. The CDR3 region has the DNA TGTGCCAGCAGCTCTAGGGAGTCCGATGGCTACACCTTC. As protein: CASSSRESDGYTF. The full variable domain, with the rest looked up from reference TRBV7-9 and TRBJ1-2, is DTGVSQNPRHKITKRGQNVTFRCDPISEHNRLYWYRQTLGQGPEFLTYFQNEAQLEKSRLLSDRFSAERPKGSFSTLEIQRTEQGDSAMYLCASSSRESDGYTFGSGTRLTVV.